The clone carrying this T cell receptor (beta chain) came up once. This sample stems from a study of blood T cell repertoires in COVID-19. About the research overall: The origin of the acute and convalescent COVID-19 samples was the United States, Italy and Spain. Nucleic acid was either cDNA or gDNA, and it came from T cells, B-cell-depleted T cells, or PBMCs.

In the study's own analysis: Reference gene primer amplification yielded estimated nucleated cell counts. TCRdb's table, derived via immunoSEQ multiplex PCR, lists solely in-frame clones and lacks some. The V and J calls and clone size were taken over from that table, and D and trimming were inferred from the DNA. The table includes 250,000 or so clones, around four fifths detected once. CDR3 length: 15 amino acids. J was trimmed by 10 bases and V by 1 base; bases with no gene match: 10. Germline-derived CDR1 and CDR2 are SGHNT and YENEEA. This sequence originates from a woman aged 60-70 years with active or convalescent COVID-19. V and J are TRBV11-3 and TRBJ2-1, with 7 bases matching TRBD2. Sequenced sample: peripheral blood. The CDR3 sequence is CASSLVSREGAEQFF. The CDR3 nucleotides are TGTGCCAGCAGCTTAGTATCTAGGGAGGGTGCGGAGCAGTTCTTC.